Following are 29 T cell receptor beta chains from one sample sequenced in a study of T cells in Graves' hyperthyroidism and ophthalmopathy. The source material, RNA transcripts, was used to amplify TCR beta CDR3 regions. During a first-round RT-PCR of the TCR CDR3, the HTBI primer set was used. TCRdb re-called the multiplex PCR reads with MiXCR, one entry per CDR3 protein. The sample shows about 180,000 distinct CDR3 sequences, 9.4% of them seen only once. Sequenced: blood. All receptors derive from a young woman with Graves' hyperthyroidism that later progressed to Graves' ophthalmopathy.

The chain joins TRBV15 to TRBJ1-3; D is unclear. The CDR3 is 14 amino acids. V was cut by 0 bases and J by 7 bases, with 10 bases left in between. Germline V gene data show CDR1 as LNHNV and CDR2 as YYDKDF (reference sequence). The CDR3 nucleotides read TGTGCCACCAGCAGAGACGGCGTCGGGAACACCATATATTTT. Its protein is CATSRDGVGNTIYF.

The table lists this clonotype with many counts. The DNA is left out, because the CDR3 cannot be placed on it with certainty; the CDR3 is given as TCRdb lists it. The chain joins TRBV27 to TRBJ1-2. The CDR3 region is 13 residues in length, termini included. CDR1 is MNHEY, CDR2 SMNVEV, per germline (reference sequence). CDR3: CASSNDGNYGCTF.

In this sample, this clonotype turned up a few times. The CDR3 here is CASTTGTLETQYF. CDR3 DNA sequence: TGCGCCAGCACCACAGGGACTCTAGAGACCCAGTACTTC. The chain recombines TRBV5-1 with TRBJ2-5; perhaps D is TRBD1 or TRBD2 (6 bases each). From germline, CDR1 is SGHRS and CDR2 YFSETQ. This CDR3 is 13 amino acids long. V lost 6 bases and J 4 bases, leaving 13 bases between the germline ends.

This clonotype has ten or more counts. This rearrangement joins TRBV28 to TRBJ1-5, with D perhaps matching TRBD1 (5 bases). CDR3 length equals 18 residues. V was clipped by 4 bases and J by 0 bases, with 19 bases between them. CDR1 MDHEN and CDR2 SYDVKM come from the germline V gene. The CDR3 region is CASSSDTQGGNSNQPQHF. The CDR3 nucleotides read TGTGCCAGCAGTTCGGACACCCAGGGAGGAAATAGCAATCAGCCCCAGCATTTT. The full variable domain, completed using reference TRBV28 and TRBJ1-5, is DVKVTQSSRYLVKRTGEKVFLECVQDMDHENMFWYRQDPGLGLRLIYFSYDVKMKEKGDIPEGYSVSREKKERFSLILESASTNQTSMYLCASSSDTQGGNSNQPQHFGDGTRLSIL.

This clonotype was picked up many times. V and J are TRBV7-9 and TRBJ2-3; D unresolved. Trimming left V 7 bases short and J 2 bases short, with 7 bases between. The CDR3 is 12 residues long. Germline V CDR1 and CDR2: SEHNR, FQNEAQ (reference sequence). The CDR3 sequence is CASKSYTDTQYF. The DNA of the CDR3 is TGTGCCAGCAAAAGCTACACAGATACGCAGTATTTT.

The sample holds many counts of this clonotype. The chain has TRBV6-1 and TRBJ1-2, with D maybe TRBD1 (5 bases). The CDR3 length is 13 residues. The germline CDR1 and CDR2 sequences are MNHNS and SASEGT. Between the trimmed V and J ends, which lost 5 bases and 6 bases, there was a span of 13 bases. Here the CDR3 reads CASSPGRRNGYTF. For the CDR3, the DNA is TGTGCCAGCAGTCCGGGACGGCGAAATGGCTACACCTTC.

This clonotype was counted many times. CDR3 region: CASSSSSGLETQYF. The CDR3 nucleotides read TGTGCCAGCAGCAGCTCCTCGGGGCTGGAGACCCAGTACTTC. The rearrangement links TRBV11-1 to TRBJ2-5; D tentatively fits TRBD1 or TRBD2 (5 bases each). The CDR3 totals 14 residues. In germline, CDR1 is SGHAT, CDR2 FQDESV (reference sequence). The germline V and J ends were trimmed by 5 bases and 5 bases, with 15 bases remaining between them.

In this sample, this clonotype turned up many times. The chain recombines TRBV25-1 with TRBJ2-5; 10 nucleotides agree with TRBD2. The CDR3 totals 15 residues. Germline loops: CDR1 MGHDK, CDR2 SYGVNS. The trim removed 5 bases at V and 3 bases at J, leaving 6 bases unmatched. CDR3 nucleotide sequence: TGTGCCAGCAGTACCCCGGGACTAGCGAAAGAGACCCAGTACTTC. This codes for CASSTPGLAKETQYF.

CDR3 DNA sequence: TGTGCCTCTAAGGGGTCTCAGGGCACCGGGGAGCTGTTTTTT. It translates to CASKGSQGTGELFF. The chain combines TRBV19 with TRBJ2-2; the D gene is possibly TRBD1 (5 bases). With 11 bases removed from V and 4 bases from J, the gap between germline ends came to 17 bases. CDR1 and CDR2 (germline): LNHDA, SQIVND (reference sequence). The CDR3 contains 14 residues.

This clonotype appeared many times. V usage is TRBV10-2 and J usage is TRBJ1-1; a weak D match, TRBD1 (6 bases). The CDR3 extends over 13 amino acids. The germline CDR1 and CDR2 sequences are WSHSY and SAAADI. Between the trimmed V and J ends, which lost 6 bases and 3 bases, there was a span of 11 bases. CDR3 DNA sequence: TGCGCCAGCAGGGACAGTTTTGACACTGAAGCTTTCTTT. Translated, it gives CASRDSFDTEAFF.

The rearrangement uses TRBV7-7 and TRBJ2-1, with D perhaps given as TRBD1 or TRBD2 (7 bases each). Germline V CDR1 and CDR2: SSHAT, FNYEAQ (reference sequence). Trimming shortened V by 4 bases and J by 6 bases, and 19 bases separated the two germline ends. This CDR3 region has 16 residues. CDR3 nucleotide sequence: TGTGCCAGCAGCTCGTCAGCGGGATCAGGGGGCAATGAGCAGTTCTTC. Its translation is CASSSSAGSGGNEQFF.

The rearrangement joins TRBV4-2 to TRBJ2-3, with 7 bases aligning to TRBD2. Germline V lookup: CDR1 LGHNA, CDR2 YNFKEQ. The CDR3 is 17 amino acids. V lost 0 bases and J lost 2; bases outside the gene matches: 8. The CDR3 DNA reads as TGTGCCAGCAGCCAAGATCTGAGCGGGGAAAACACAGATACGCAGTATTTT. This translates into CASSQDLSGENTDTQYF.

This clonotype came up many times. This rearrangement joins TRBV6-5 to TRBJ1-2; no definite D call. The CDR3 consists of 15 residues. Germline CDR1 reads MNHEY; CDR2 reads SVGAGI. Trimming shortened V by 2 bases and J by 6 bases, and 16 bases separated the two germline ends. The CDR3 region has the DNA TGTGCCAGCAGTTACCGGAGCGCCTCTACAGATGGCTACACCTTC. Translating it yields CASSYRSASTDGYTF.

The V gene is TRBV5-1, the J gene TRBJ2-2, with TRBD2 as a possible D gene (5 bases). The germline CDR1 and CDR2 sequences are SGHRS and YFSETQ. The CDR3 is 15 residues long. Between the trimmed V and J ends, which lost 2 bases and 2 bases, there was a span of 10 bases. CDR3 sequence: CASSFLSVNTGELFF. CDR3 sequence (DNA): TGCGCCAGCAGCTTTCTTAGCGTAAACACCGGGGAGCTGTTTTTT.

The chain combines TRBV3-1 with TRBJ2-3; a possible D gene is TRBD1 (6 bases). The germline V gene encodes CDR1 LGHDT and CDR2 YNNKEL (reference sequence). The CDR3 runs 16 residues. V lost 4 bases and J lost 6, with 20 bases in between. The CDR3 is CASSRPWGLSGDTQYF. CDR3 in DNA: TGTGCCAGCAGCCGCCCCTGGGGGCTAAGTGGGGATACGCAGTATTTT.

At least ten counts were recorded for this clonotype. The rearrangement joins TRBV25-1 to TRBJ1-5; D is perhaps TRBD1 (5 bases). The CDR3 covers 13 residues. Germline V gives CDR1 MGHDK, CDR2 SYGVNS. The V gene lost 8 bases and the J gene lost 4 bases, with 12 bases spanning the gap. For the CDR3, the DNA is TGTGCCAGCCAAGGGGCAGTTAATCAGCCCCAGCATTTT. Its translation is CASQGAVNQPQHF.

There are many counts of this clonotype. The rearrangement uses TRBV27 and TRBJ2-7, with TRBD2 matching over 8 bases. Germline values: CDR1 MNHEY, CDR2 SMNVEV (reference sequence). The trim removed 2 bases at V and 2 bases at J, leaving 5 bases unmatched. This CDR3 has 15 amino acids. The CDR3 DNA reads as TGTGCCAGCAGTTTAGCGGGGGGCTCTCCCTACGAGCAGTACTTC. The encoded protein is CASSLAGGSPYEQYF.

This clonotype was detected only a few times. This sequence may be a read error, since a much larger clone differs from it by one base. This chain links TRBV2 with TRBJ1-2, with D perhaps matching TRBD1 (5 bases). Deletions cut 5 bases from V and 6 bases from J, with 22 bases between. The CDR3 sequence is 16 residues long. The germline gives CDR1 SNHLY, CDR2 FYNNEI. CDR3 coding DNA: TGTGCCAGCAGTAACCAACCAACCGGGGCACTGGATGGCTACACCTTC. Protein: CASSNQPTGALDGYTF.

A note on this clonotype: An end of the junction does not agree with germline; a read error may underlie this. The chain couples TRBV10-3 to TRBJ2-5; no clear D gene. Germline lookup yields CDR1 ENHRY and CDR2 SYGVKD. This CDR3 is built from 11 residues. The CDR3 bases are TGTGCCATCAGTGAGTCCCAATCGGTCCACTTC. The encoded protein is CAISESQSVHF.

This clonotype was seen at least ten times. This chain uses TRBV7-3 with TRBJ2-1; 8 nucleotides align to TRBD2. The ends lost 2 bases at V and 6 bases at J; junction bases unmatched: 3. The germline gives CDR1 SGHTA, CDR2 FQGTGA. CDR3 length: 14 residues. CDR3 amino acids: CASSLPGTSNEQFF. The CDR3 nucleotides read TGTGCCAGCAGCTTACCCGGGACTAGCAATGAGCAGTTCTTC.

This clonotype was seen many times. CDR3 sequence (DNA): TGCGCCAGCAGCCAAGGTAGTGGCTACACCTTC. This codes for CASSQGSGYTF. This chain connects TRBV4-1 to TRBJ1-2; no definite D call. V gave up 1 base and J gave up 7 bases, with 4 bases separating them. From germline, CDR1 is MGHRA and CDR2 YSYEKL. The CDR3 loop spans 11 amino acids.

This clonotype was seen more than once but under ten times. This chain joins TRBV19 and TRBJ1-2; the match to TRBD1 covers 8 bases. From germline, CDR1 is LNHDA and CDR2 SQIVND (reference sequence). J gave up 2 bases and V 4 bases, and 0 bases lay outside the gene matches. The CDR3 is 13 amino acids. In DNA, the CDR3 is TGTGCCAGTAGTACAGGGGGCAACTATGGCTACACCTTC. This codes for CASSTGGNYGYTF. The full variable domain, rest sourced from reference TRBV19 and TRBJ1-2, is DGGITQSPKYLFRKEGQNVTLSCEQNLNHDAMYWYRQDPGQGLRLIYYSQIVNDFQKGDIAEGYSVSREKKESFPLTVTSAQKNPTAFYLCASSTGGNYGYTFGSGTRLTVV.

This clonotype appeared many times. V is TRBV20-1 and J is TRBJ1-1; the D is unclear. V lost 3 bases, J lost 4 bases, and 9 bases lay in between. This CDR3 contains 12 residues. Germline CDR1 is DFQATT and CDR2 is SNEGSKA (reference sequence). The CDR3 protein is CSASSPGTEAFF. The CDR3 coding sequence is TGCAGTGCTAGTTCCCCCGGCACTGAAGCTTTCTTT.

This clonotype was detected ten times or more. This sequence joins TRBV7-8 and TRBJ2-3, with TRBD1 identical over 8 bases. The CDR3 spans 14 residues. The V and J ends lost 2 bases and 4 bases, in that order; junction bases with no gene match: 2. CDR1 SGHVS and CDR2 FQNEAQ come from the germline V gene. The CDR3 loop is CASSLQGAADTQYF. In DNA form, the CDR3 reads TGTGCCAGCAGCTTACAGGGGGCCGCAGATACGCAGTATTTT. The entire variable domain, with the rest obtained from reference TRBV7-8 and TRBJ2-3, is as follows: GAGVSQSPRYKVAKRGQDVALRCDPISGHVSLFWYQQALGQGPEFLTYFQNEAQLDKSGLPSDRFFAERPEGSVSTLKIQRTQQEDSAVYLCASSLQGAADTQYFGPGTRLTVL.

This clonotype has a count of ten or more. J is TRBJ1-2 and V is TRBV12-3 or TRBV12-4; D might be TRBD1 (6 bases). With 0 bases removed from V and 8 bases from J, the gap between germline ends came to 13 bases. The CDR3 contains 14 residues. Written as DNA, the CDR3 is TGTGCCAGCAGTTTAGCCCGGGGGGCGCGAGGCTACACCTTC. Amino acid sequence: CASSLARGARGYTF.

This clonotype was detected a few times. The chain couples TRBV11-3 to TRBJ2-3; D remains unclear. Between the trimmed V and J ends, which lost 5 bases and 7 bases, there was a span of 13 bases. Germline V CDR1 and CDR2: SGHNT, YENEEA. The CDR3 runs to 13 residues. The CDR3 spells CASSQDPTYTQYF. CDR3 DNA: TGTGCCAGCAGCCAAGACCCCACTTATACGCAGTATTTT.

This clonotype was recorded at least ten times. CDR3 sequence reads: CASSFFVAGPTDTQYF. The DNA for the CDR3 is TGTGCCAGCAGCTTCTTCGTCGCAGGCCCCACAGATACGCAGTATTTT. V usage is TRBV7-9 and J usage is TRBJ2-3, with D unresolved. This CDR3 contains 16 residues. The V and J ends lost 3 bases and 2 bases respectively, with 15 bases between them. In germline, CDR1 is SEHNR, CDR2 FQNEAQ (reference sequence). Full variable domain (rest looked up from reference TRBV7-9 and TRBJ2-3): DTGVSQNPRHKITKRGQNVTFRCDPISEHNRLYWYRQTLGQGPEFLTYFQNEAQLEKSRLLSDRFSAERPKGSFSTLEIQRTEQGDSAMYLCASSFFVAGPTDTQYFGPGTRLTVL.

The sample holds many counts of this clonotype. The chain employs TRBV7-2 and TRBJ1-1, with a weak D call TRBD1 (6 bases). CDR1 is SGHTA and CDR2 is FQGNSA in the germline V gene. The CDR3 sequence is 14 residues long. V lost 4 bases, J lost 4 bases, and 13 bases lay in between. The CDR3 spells CASSSQTGPTEAFF. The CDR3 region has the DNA TGTGCCAGCAGCTCCCAGACAGGACCCACTGAAGCTTTCTTT. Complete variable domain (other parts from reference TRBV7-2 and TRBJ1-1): GAGVSQSPSNKVTEKGKDVELRCDPISGHTALYWYRQSLGQGLEFLIYFQGNSAPDKSGLPSDRFSAERTGGSVSTLTIQRTQQEDSAVYLCASSSQTGPTEAFFGQGTRLTVV.

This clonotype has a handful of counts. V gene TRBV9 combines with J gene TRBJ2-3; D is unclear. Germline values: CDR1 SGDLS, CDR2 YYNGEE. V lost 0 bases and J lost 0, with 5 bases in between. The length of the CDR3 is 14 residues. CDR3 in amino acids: CASSVVGSTDTQYF. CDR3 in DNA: TGTGCCAGCAGCGTAGTCGGAAGCACAGATACGCAGTATTTT.